Each of the 15 T cell receptor beta chains below was sequenced from the same sample in a study of T cell responses to AZD1222 COVID-19 vaccine. Only in-frame clones appear in the TCRdb table, and some are missing; sequencing was by immunoSEQ multiplex PCR. The sample has some 130,000 clones, roughly 91% seen once. The sample consisted of peripheral blood, taken on day 0 of AZD1222 vaccination. Source of these receptors: an adult in good health.

This chain connects TRBV7-2 to TRBJ2-5; TRBD1 matches 7 bases. V lost 5 bases, J lost 1 base, and 4 bases stayed unmatched. The germline CDR1 and CDR2 sequences are SGHTA and FQGNSA. The CDR3 covers 14 residues. In DNA form, the CDR3 reads TGTGCCAGCAGCAGGGACAGCACCCAAGAGACCCAGTACTTC. Amino acids: CASSRDSTQETQYF.

DNA for the CDR3: TGTGCCAGCAGCCCTGGGACTAGCGGGAGTTGGGAGCAGTACTTC. It encodes CASSPGTSGSWEQYF. V gene TRBV7-9 combines with J gene TRBJ2-7; TRBD2 matches 14 bases. With 5 bases clipped from V and 7 bases from J, the junction kept 7 bases outside the gene matches. The CDR3 loop spans 15 amino acids. Germline assignment: CDR1 SEHNR and CDR2 FQNEAQ (reference sequence). The complete variable domain, with remaining parts taken from reference TRBV7-9 and TRBJ2-7, reads DTGVSQNPRHKITKRGQNVTFRCDPISEHNRLYWYRQTLGQGPEFLTYFQNEAQLEKSRLLSDRFSAERPKGSFSTLEIQRTEQGDSAMYLCASSPGTSGSWEQYFGPGTRLTVT.

The J gene is TRBJ2-7, the V gene TRBV6-6, with a possible D match to TRBD2 (5 bases). The CDR3 runs to 15 residues. Germline loops: CDR1 MNHNY, CDR2 SVGAGI (reference sequence). V lost 8 bases and J lost 0, with 17 bases in between. Written as DNA, the CDR3 is TGTGCCAGCTCCTACGGTAGCGCCAGCTCCTACGAGCAGTACTTC. Its protein is CASSYGSASSYEQYF.

The rearrangement uses TRBV18 and TRBJ1-5; TRBD1 is a possible D gene (5 bases). V dropped 2 bases and J dropped 1 base, with 6 bases sitting between them. CDR3 length: 14 amino acids. CDR1 and CDR2 from the germline V gene are KGHSH and LQKENI. The CDR3, as DNA: TGTGCCAGCTCACCAGGGGGAAGCAATCAGCCCCAGCATTTT. The encoded protein is CASSPGGSNQPQHF.

The rearrangement links TRBV30 to TRBJ2-1; the match to TRBD2 covers 7 bases. Germline V gene sequence: CDR1 GTSNPN, CDR2 SVGIG (reference sequence). This CDR3 region has 19 residues. V was clipped by 4 bases and J by 7 bases; unmatched bases: 25. CDR3 region: CAWNPYFRRAGDGGNEQFF. CDR3 sequence (DNA): TGTGCCTGGAACCCATATTTTCGGAGGGCGGGAGACGGTGGGAATGAGCAGTTCTTC.

The chain has TRBV5-8 and TRBJ1-5; D gene unclear. Trimming pared 0 bases from V and 0 bases from J, leaving 7 bases between. The V gene's germline CDR1 is SGHTS and CDR2 YDEGEE. The CDR3 is 15 amino acids. The DNA for the CDR3 is TGTGCCAGCAGCTTGGACGAGTATAGCAATCAGCCCCAGCATTTT. Amino acid sequence: CASSLDEYSNQPQHF.

This clone appeared once. This chain uses TRBV6-5 with TRBJ2-1; the D gene is possibly TRBD1 (7 bases). V was pared by 2 bases and J by 4 bases, with 12 bases between. Per germline, CDR1 MNHEY and CDR2 SVGAGI. The CDR3 has 15 amino acids. CDR3 sequence reads: CASSYGTAGYNEQFF. The CDR3 nucleotides are TGTGCCAGCAGTTACGGGACAGCGGGTTACAATGAGCAGTTCTTC.

This chain connects TRBV5-8 to TRBJ1-1; D unresolved. This CDR3 is 15 amino acids long. Germline V lookup: CDR1 SGHTS, CDR2 YDEGEE. V shed 3 bases and J shed 0 bases, with 12 bases lying between them. The CDR3 region is CASSWGILMNTEAFF. CDR3 DNA sequence: TGTGCCAGCAGCTGGGGAATCCTCATGAACACTGAAGCTTTCTTT.

The rearrangement uses TRBV18 and TRBJ2-3; D is uncertain. The V end was cut by 3 bases, the J end by 11 bases, with 12 bases between. Germline V gene lookup returns CDR1 KGHSH and CDR2 LQKENI. The CDR3 length is 12 residues. CDR3: CASSPDVRVQYF. The CDR3 coding sequence is TGTGCCAGCTCACCGGATGTCCGGGTGCAGTATTTT.

This chain links TRBV5-6 with TRBJ1-3, with D unclear. V lost 5 bases, J lost 4 bases, and 4 bases lay in between. Germline CDR1 is SGHDT and CDR2 is YYEEEE. The CDR3 has 11 amino acids. CDR3 sequence (DNA): TGTGCCAGCAGTACGGGAAACACCATATATTTT. As protein: CASSTGNTIYF.

V gene TRBV27 combines with J gene TRBJ2-7, with 10 bases matching TRBD2. From germline, CDR1 is MNHEY and CDR2 SMNVEV (reference sequence). Trimming cost V 9 bases and J 1 base; bases outside gene matches: 3. CDR3 length equals 13 residues. CDR3 sequence: CASGLAVSYEQYF. The CDR3 DNA sequence: TGTGCCAGTGGACTAGCGGTTTCCTACGAGCAGTACTTC.

CDR3 nucleotides: TGCAGCGTTGATCGGACAGGGGGGAGGGACAATGAGCAGTTCTTC. It is translated as CSVDRTGGRDNEQFF. This chain uses TRBV29-1 with TRBJ2-1; 10 bases align to TRBD1. Germline values: CDR1 SQVTM, CDR2 ANQGSEA. The CDR3 is 15 amino acids. The ends lost 3 bases at V and 5 bases at J; junction bases unmatched: 7.

The gene calls are TRBV19 and TRBJ2-7; maybe TRBD1 (5 bases). Trimming removed 4 bases from V and 6 bases from J, with 19 bases in between. Looked up from germline, CDR1 is LNHDA and CDR2 is SQIVND (reference sequence). This CDR3 contains 15 residues. The CDR3 DNA sequence: TGTGCCAGTAGTAGGACAAAACTCCAGGTCGTCGAGCAGTACTTC. Encoded protein: CASSRTKLQVVEQYF.

The chain employs TRBV10-3 and TRBJ1-6, with a weak D call TRBD1 (5 bases). The CDR3 length is 14 residues. V lost 4 bases and J lost 7, with 11 bases in between. Looked up from germline, CDR1 is ENHRY and CDR2 is SYGVKD. In DNA form, the CDR3 reads TGTGCCATCAGTGCCGGGACTTTAAATTCACCCCTCCACTTT. This translates into CAISAGTLNSPLHF.

The chain carries TRBV7-2 and TRBJ2-7; 7 positions agree with TRBD1. Germline V lookup: CDR1 SGHTA, CDR2 FQGNSA. J lost 1 base, V lost 1 base, and 1 base had no gene match. The CDR3 is 14 amino acids. The CDR3 nucleotides are TGTGCCAGCAGCTTAGAGGGACAGTCCTACGAGCAGTACTTC. The encoded protein is CASSLEGQSYEQYF.